This TCR beta chain was documented in a study of CD8 T cells in ankylosing spondylitis. Study-level findings and limits: Ankylosing spondylitis blood seemed to carry a telltale TCR beta motif made of roughly 8 highly homologous variants.

This CDR3 has 15 amino acids. V lost 2 bases, J lost 1 base, and 10 bases lay in between. TCRdb reanalysed the 5' RACE reads using MiXCR and keeps one entry per CDR3 protein. This table has some 840,000 distinct CDR3 sequences, approximately 12% appearing once. On this clonotype itself: Its specificity is unknown.

This rearrangement joins TRBV12-3 or TRBV12-4 to TRBJ2-3, with D perhaps given as TRBD1 or TRBD2 (5 bases each). The receptor was isolated from a male donor with ankylosing spondylitis. The sequenced sample consisted of blood, either unsorted or a sorted T cell fraction (not recorded which). CDR3 amino acids: CASSLYGTGTDTQYF. DNA for the CDR3: TGTGCCAGCAGTTTATATGGGACCGGCACAGATACGCAGTATTTT.